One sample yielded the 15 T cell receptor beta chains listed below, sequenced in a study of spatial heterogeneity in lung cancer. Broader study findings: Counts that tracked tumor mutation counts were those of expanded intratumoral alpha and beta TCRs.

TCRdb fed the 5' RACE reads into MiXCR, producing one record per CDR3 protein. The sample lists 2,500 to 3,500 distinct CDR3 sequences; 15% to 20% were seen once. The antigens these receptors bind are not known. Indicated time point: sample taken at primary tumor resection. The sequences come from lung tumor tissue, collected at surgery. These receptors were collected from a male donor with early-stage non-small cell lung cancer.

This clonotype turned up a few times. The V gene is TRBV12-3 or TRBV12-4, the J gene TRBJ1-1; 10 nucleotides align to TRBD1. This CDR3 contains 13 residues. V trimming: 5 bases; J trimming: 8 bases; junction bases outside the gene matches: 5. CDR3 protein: CASSPPGQGEAFF. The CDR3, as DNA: TGTGCCAGCAGTCCCCCGGGACAGGGGGAAGCTTTCTTT.

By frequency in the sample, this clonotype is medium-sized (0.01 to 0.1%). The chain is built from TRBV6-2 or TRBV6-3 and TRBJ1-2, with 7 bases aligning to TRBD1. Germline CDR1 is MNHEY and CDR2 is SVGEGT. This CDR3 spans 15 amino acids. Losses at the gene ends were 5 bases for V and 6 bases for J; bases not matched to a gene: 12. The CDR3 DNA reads TGTGCCAGCAGTACCTCTCTCGGGACAGAGAATGGCTACACCTTC. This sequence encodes CASSTSLGTENGYTF.

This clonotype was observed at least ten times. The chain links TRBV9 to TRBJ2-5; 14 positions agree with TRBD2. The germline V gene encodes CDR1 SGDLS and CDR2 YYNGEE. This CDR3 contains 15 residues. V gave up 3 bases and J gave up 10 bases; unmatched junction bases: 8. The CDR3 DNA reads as TGTGCCAGCAGCGCGACTAGCGGGAGGGGCGTGGTCCAGTACTTC. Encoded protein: CASSATSGRGVVQYF. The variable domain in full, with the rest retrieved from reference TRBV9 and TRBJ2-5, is DSGVTQTPKHLITATGQRVTLRCSPRSGDLSVYWYQQSLDQGLQFLIQYYNGEERAKGNILERFSAQQFPDLHSELNLSSLELGDSALYFCASSATSGRGVVQYFGPGTRLLVL.

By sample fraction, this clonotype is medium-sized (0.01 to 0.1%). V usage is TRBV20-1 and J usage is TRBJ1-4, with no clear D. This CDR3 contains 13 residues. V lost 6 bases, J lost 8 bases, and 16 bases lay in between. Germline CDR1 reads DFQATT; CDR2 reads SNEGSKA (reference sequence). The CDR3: CSARPPGGEKLFF. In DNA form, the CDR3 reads TGCAGTGCCCGCCCACCAGGAGGGGAAAAACTGTTTTTT.

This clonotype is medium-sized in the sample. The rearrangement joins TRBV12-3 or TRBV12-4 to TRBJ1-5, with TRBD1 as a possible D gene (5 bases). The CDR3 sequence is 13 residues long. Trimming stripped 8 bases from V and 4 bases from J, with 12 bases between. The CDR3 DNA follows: TGTGCCAGCGGGCAGGGTCTGAATCAGCCCCAGCATTTT. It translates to CASGQGLNQPQHF.

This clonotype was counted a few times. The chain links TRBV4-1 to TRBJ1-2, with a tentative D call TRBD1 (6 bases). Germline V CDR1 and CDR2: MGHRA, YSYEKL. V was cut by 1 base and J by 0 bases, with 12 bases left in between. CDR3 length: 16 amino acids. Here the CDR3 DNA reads TGCGCCAGCAGCCAAGCCCGGACAGTCGCTAACTATGGCTACACCTTC. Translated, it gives CASSQARTVANYGYTF.

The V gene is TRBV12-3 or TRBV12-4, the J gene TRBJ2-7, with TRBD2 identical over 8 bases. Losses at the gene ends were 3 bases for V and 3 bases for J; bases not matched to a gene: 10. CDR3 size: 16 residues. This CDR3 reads CASSFSRGGRGYEQYF. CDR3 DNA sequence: TGTGCCAGCAGTTTTTCCCGGGGGGGCCGTGGCTACGAGCAGTACTTC.

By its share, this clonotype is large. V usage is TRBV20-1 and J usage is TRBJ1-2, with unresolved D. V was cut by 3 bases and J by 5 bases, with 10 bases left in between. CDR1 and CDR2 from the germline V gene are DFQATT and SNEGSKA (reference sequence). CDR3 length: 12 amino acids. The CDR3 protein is CSASYGDYGYTF. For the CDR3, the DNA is TGCAGTGCTAGTTACGGGGATTATGGCTACACCTTC.

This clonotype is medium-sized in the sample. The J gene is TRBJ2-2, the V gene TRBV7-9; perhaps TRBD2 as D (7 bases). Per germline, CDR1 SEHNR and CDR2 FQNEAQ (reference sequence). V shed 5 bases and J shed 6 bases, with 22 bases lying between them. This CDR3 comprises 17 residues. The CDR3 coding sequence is TGTGCCAGCAGCCCCCTCGCTCACGGGGGGCGCCCCGGGGAGCTGTTTTTT. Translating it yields CASSPLAHGGRPGELFF.

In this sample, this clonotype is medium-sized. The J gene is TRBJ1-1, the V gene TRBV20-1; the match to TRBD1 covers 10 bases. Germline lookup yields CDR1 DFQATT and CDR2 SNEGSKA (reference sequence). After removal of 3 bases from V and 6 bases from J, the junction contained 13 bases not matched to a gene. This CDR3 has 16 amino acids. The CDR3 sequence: CSASGGQGGAFAEAFF. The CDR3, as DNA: TGCAGTGCTAGCGGTGGACAGGGGGGCGCTTTCGCTGAAGCTTTCTTT.

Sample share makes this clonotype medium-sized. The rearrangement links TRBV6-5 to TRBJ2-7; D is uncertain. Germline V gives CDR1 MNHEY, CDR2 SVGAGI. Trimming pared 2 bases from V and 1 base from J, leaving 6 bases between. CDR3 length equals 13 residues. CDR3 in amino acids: CASSYEYSYEQYF. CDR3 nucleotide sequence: TGTGCCAGCAGTTACGAGTATTCCTACGAGCAGTACTTC.

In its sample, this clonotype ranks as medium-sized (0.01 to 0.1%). CDR3 sequence (DNA): TGTGCCAGCAGTTTAGCTGATCAGCCCCAGCATTTT. Translation gives CASSLADQPQHF. V gene TRBV12-3 or TRBV12-4 combines with J gene TRBJ1-5; D ambiguous. The CDR3 sequence is 12 residues long. V was pared by 0 bases and J by 5 bases, with 2 bases between.

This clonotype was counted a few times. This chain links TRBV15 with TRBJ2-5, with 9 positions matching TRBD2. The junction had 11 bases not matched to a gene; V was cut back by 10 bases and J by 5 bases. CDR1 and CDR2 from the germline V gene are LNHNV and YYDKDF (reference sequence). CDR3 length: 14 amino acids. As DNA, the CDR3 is TGTGCCAGCAGAGACTTACTAGCGGGCGAGACCCAGTACTTC. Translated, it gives CASRDLLAGETQYF.

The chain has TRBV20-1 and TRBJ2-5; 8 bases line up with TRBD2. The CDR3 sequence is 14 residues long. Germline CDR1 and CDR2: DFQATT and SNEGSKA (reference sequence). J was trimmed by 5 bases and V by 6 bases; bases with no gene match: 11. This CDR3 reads CSAPGGESRETQYF. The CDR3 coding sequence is TGCAGTGCCCCCGGGGGGGAAAGTCGGGAGACCCAGTACTTC.

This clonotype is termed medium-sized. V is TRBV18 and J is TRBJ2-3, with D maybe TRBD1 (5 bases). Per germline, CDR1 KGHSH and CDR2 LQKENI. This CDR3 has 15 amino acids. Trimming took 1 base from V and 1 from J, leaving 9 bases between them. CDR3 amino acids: CASSPQKGGTDTQYF. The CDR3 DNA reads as TGTGCCAGCTCACCACAGAAAGGGGGCACAGATACGCAGTATTTT.